These T cell receptor beta chains were read from a single sample in a study of post-analysis software for immune sequencing data. One entry per CDR3 protein, called by TCRdb with MiXCR from the PCR reads. Here the sample spans fewer than 850,000 distinct CDR3 sequences, less than 35% being singletons. Source material: blood. These receptors were collected from a girl aged 5-17 years with multiple sclerosis. Both conserved end residues are part of each CDR3. The D gene is left open where the match is weak. Clone size is given for some rows only: seen once, a few or many times, or a class if the clone is expanded.

once | TRBJ2-2 | TRBV20-1 | NA | CSALTASGTGELFF
NA | TRBJ2-3 | TRBV11-3 | TRBD2 | CASSSGRGLSTDTQYF
few | TRBJ1-5 | TRBV18 | NA | CASSPRQRINQPQHF
NA | TRBJ1-6 | TRBV7-2 | NA | CASSSRGGASPLHF
NA | TRBJ2-7 | TRBV10-3 | TRBD1 | CAISESGQGGEQYF
few | TRBJ2-7 | TRBV7-8 | NA | CASSSFGFTYEQYF
few | TRBJ2-7 | TRBV28 | TRBD1 | CASSPPGRGYEQYF
NA | TRBJ2-1 | TRBV2 | TRBD1 | CASSRQGSGWNEQFF
NA | NA | TRBV5-6 | TRBD1 | CANRVMRGPLYEQYF
NA | TRBJ1-5 | TRBV7-2 | NA | CASSLVRTQPQHF